This T cell receptor (beta chain) was profiled in a study of T cells in Graves' hyperthyroidism and ophthalmopathy. As for the study in general: Pretreatment peripheral blood was obtained at initial diagnosis.

V shed 12 bases and J 2 bases; nucleotides not matched to a gene: 16. This CDR3 spans 17 amino acids. CDR1 and CDR2 from the germline V gene are KGHDR and SFDVKD. Regions amplified from RNA transcripts were the TCR beta CDR3 regions. Researchers ran a first-round RT-PCR on the TCR CDR3 using the HTBI primer set. TCRdb called the multiplex PCR reads again in MiXCR, with one record for every CDR3 protein. The data contain 350,000 or so distinct CDR3 sequences, 17% of them singletons. The blood sample dates from first hyperthyroidism diagnosis, preceding any ophthalmopathy symptoms. The sequenced material came from blood. The rearrangement joins TRBV24-1 to TRBJ1-4; TRBD1 aligns across 8 bases. The receptor was derived from a woman aged 25 to 39 with Graves' hyperthyroidism that later progressed to Graves' ophthalmopathy. The CDR3 DNA reads as TGTGCCTCCGGCGGGACAGGTTCCATGAGGACTAATGAAAAACTGTTTTTT. The encoded protein is CASGGTGSMRTNEKLFF.